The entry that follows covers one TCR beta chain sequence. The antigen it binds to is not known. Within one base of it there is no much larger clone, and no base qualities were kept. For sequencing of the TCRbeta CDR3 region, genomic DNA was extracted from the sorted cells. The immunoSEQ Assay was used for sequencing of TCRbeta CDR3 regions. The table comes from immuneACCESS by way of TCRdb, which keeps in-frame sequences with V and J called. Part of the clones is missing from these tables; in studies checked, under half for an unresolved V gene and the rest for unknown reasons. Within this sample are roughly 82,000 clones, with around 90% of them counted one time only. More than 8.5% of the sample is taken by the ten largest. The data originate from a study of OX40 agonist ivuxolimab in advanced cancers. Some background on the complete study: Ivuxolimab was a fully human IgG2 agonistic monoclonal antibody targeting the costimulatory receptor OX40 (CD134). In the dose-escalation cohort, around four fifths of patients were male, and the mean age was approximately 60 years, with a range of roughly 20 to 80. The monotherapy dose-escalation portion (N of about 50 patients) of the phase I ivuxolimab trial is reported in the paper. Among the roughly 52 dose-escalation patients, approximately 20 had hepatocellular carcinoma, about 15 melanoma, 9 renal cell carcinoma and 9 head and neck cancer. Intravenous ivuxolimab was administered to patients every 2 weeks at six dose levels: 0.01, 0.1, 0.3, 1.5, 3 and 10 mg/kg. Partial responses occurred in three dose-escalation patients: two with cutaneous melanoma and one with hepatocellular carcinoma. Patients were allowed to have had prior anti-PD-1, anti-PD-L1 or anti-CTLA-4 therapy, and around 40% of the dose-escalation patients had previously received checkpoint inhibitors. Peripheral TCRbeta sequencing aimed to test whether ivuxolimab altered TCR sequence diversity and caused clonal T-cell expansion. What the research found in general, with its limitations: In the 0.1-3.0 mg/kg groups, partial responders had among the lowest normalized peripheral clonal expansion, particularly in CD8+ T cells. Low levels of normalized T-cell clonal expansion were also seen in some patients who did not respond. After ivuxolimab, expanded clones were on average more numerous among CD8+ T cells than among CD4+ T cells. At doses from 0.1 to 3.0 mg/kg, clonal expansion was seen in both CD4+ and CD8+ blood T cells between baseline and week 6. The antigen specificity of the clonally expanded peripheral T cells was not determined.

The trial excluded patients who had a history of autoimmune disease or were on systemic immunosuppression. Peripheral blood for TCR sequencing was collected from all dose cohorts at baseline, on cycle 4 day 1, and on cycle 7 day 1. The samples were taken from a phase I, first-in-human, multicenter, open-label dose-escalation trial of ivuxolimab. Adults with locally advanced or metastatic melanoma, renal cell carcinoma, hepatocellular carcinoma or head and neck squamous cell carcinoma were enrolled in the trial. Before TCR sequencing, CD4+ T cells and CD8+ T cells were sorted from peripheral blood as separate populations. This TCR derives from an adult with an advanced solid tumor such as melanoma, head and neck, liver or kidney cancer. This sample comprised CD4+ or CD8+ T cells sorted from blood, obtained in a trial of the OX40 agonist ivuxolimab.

CDR3 reads: CSVFSGTSGYGYTF. The DNA sequence is as follows: TGCAGCGTTTTCTCCGGGACATCGGGCTATGGCTACACCTTC. The V gene is TRBV29-1 and the J gene is TRBJ1-2; the best D guess is TRBD1, with 6 bases matching. Including cysteine and phenylalanine, the CDR3 has 14 amino acids. The kept DNA is CDR3 alone, 42 bases in frame from the first base. Cut back by 5 bases and 4 bases, the V and J ends lie 17 bases apart. Based on the germline V gene, the CDR1 and CDR2 sequences are SQVTM and ANQGSEA.